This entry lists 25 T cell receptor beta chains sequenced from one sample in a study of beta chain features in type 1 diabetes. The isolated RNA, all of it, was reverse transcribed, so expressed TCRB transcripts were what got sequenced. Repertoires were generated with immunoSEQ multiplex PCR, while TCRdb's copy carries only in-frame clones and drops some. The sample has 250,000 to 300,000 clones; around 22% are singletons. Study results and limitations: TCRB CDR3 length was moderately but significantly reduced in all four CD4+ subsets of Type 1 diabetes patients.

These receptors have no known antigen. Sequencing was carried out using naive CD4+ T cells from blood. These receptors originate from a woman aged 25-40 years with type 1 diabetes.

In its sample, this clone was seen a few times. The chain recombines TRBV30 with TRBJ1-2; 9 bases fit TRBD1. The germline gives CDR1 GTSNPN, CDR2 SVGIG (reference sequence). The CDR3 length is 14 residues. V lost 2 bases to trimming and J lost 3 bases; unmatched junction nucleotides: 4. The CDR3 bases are TGTGCCTGGAGTATCGGGGACAGGGACTATGGCTACACCTTC. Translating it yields CAWSIGDRDYGYTF.

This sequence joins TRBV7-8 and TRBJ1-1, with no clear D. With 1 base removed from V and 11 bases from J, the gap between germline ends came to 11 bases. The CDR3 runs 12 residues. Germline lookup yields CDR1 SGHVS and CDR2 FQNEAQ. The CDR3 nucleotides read TGTGCCAGCAGCTTAGTTATTAGTACGGCTTTCTTT. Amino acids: CASSLVISTAFF.

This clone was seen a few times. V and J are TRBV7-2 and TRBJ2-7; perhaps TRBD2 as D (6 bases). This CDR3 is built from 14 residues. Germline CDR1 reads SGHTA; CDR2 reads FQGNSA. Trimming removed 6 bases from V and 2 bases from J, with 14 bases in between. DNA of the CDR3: TGTGCCAGCAGTCGTAGGGACTCAGCCTACGAGCAGTACTTC. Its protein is CASSRRDSAYEQYF.

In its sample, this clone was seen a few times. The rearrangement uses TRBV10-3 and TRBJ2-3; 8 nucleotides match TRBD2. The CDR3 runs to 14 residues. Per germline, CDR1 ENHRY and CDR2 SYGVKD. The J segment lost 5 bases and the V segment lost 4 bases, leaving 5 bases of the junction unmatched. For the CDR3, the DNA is TGTGCCATCAGTGTTGCAGCGGGAGAAGATACGCAGTATTTT. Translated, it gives CAISVAAGEDTQYF.

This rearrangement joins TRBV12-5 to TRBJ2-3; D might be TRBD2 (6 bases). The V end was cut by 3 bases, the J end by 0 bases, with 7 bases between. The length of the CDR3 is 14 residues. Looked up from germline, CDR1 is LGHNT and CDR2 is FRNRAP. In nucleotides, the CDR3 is TGTGCTAGTGGTTTTAGCGGTAGCACAGATACGCAGTATTTT. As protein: CASGFSGSTDTQYF.

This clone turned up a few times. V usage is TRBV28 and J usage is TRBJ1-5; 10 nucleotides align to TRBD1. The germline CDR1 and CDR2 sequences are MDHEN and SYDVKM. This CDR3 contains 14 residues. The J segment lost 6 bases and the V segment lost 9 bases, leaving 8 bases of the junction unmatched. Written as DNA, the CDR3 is TGTGCCAGTGCGACAGGGGGCAACAGTCAGCCCCAGCATTTT. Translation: CASATGGNSQPQHF.

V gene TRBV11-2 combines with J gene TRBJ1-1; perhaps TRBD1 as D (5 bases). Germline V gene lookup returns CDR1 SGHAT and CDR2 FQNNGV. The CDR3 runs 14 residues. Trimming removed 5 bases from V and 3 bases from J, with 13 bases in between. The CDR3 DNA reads TGTGCCAGCAGCCCCGGACGGGGGGACACTGAAGCTTTCTTT. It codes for CASSPGRGDTEAFF. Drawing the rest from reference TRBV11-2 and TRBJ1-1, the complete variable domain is EAGVAQSPRYKIIEKRQSVAFWCNPISGHATLYWYQQILGQGPKLLIQFQNNGVVDDSQLPKDRFSAERLKGVDSTLKIQPAKLEDSAVYLCASSPGRGDTEAFFGQGTRLTVV.

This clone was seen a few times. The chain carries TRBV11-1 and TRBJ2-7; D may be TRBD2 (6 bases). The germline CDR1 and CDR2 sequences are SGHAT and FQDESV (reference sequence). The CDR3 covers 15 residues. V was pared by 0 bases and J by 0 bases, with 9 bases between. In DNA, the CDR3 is TGTGCCAGCAGCTTAGCAGGAGGGCTCTCCTACGAGCAGTACTTC. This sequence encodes CASSLAGGLSYEQYF.

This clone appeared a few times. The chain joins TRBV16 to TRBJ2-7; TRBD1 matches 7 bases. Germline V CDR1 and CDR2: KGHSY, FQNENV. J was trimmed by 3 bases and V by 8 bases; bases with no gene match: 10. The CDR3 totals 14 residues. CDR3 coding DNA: TGTGCCAGCCGTCGACAGGGAGTAATCTACGAGCAGTACTTC. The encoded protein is CASRRQGVIYEQYF.

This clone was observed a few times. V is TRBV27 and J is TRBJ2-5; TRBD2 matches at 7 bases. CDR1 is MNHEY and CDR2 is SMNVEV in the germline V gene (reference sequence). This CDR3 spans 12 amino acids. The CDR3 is CASGEGQETQYF. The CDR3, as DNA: TGTGCTTCGGGGGAGGGCCAGGAGACCCAGTACTTC.

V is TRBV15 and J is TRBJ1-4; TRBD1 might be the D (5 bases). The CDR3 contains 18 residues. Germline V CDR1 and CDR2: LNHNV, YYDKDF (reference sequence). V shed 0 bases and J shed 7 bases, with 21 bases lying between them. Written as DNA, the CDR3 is TGTGCCACCAGCAGAGATTTGGGAGGACCAGGGAAGGCTGAAAAACTGTTTTTT. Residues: CATSRDLGGPGKAEKLFF.

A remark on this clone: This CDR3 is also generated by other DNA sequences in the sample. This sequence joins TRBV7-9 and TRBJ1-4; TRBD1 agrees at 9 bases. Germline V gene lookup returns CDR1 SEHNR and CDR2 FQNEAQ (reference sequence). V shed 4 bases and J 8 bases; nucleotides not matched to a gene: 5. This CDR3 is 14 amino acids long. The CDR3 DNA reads TGTGCCAGCAGCTGGGGACAGGGAGGCGAAAAACTGTTTTTT. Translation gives CASSWGQGGEKLFF.

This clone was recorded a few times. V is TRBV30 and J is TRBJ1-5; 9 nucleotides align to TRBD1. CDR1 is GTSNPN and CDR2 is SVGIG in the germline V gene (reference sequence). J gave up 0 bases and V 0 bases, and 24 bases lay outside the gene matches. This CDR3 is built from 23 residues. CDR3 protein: CAWSVPRAVVWDRDALSNQPQHF. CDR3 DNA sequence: TGTGCCTGGAGTGTACCACGGGCTGTTGTTTGGGACAGGGATGCCCTTAGCAATCAGCCCCAGCATTTT. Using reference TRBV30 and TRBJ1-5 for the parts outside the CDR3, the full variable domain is SQTIHQWPATLVQPVGSPLSLECTVEGTSNPNLYWYRQAAGRGLQLLFYSVGIGQISSEVPQNLSASRPQDRQFILSSKKLLLSDSGFYLCAWSVPRAVVWDRDALSNQPQHFGDGTRLSIL.

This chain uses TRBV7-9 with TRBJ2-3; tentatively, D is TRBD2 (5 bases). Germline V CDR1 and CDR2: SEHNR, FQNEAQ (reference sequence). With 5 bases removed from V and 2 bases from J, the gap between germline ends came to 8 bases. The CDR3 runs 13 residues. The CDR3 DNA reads TGTGCCAGCAGCCCACTAGTCACAGATACGCAGTATTTT. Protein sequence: CASSPLVTDTQYF.

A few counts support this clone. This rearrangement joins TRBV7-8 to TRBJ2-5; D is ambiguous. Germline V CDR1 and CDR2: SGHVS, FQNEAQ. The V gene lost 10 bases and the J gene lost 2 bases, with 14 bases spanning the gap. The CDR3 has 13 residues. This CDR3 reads CAMRLGSQETQYF. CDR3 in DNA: TGTGCCATGCGGCTCGGTTCTCAAGAGACCCAGTACTTC.

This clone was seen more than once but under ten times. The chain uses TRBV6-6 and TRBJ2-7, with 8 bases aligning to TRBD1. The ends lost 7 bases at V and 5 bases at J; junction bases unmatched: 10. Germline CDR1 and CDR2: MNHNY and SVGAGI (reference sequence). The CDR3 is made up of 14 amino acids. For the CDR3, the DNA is TGTGCCAGCAATGACAGGGGACCCCCCAACGAGCAGTACTTC. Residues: CASNDRGPPNEQYF.

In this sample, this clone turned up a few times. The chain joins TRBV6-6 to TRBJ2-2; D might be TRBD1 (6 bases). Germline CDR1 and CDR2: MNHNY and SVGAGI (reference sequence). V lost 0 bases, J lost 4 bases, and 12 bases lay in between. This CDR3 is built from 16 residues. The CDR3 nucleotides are TGTGCCAGCAGTTACTCCCCGGACAGTACCACCGGGGAGCTGTTTTTT. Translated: CASSYSPDSTTGELFF.

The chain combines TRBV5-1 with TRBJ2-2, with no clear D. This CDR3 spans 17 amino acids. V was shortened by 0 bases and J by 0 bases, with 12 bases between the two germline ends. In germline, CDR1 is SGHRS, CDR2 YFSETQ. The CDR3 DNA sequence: TGCGCCAGCAGCTTGGCCTTGGCGGCTACGAACACCGGGGAGCTGTTTTTT. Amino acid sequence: CASSLALAATNTGELFF.

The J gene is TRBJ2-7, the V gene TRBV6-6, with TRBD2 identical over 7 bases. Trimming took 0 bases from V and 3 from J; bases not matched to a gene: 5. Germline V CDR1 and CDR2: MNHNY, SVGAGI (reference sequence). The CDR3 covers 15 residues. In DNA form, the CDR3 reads TGTGCCAGCAGTTACTCGGAGACTAGCATCTACGAGCAGTACTTC. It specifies CASSYSETSIYEQYF.

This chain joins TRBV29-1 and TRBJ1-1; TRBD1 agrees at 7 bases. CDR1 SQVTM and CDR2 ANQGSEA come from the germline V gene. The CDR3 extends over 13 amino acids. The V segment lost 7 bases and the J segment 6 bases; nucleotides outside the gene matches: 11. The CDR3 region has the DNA TGCAGCGATCAGAAAACAGGGGCTGCTGAAGCTTTCTTT. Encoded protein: CSDQKTGAAEAFF.

CDR3 DNA sequence: TGTGCCAGCACGGGAGCTTTCTTT. Translating gives CASTGAFF. This rearrangement joins TRBV2 to TRBJ1-1; no firm D call. This CDR3 is 8 amino acids long. The germline gives CDR1 SNHLY, CDR2 FYNNEI. The V gene lost 7 bases and the J gene lost 10 bases, with 4 bases spanning the gap.

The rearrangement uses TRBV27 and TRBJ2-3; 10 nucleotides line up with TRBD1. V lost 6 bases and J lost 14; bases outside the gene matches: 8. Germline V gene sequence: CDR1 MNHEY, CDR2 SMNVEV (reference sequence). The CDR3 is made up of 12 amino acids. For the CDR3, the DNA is TGTGCCAGCAGCTCCGGGACAGGGGTGTGGTATTTT. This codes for CASSSGTGVWYF.

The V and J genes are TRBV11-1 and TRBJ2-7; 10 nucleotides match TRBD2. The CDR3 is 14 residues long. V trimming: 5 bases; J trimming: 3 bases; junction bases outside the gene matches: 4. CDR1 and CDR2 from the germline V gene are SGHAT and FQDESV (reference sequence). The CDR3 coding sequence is TGTGCCAGCAGCAAGGGACTAGCGAGCTACGAGCAGTACTTC. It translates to CASSKGLASYEQYF.

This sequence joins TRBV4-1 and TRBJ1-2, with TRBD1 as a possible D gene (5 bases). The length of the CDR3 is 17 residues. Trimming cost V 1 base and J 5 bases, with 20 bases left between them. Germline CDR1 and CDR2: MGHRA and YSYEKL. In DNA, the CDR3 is TGCGCCAGCAGCCAAGTCAAGAATGCGGGACGGAAATATGGCTACACCTTC. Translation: CASSQVKNAGRKYGYTF.

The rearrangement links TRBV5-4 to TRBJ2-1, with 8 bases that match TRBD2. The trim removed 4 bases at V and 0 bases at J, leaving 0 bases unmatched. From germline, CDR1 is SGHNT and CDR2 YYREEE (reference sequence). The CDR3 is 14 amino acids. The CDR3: CASSREGSYNEQFF. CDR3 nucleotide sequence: TGTGCCAGCAGCCGGGAGGGCTCCTACAATGAGCAGTTCTTC.